This T cell receptor (beta chain) was sequenced for a study of blood T cell repertoires in COVID-19. Overall study context: Sites across the United States, Italy and Spain contributed samples from acute and convalescent COVID-19. T cells, B-cell-depleted T cells, or PBMCs supplied cDNA or gDNA.

This CDR3 is 15 amino acids long. V lost 5 bases and J lost 4; bases outside the gene matches: 6. Germline loops: CDR1 MDHEN, CDR2 SYDVKM. In the original processing: Researchers report that nucleated cell counts were estimated from reference gene primer amplification. Sequenced by immunoSEQ multiplex PCR; TCRdb stores in-frame clones only, minus some. V and J calls and clone size are copied from that table; D and trimming were computed from the DNA. Among 170,000 or so clones listed, more than 70% were seen once. The TCR sequence derives from a man younger than 35 with active or convalescent COVID-19. Sequenced material: peripheral blood. This rearrangement joins TRBV28 to TRBJ1-2; 11 nucleotides align to TRBD1. The CDR3 loop is CASSGGDRGAYGYTF. Here the CDR3 DNA reads TGTGCCAGCAGTGGAGGGGACAGGGGGGCCTATGGCTACACCTTC.